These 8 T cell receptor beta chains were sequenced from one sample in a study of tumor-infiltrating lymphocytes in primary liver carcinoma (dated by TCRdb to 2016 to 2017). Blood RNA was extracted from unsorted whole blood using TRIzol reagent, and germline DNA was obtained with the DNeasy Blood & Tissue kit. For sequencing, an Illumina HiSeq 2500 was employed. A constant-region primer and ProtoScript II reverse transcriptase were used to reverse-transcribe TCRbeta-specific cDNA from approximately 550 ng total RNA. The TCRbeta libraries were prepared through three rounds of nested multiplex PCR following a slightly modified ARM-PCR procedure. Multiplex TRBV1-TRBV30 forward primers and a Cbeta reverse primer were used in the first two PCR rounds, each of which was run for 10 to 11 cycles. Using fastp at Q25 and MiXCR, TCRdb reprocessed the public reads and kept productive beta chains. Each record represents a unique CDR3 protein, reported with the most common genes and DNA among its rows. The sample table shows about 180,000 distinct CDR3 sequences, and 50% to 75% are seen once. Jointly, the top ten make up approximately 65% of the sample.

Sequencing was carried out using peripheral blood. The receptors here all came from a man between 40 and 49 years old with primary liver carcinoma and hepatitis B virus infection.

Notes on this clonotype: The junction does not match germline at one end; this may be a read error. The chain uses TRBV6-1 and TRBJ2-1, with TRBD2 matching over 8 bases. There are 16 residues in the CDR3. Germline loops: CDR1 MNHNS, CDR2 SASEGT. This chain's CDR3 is CTSSEAGLGDNNEQFF. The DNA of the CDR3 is TGTACCAGCAGTGAAGCGGGACTAGGGGATAACAATGAGCAGTTCTTC.

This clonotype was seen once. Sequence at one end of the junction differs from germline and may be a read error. CDR3 coding DNA: TGCGCCAGCGGTCAAGGTCCAGGAGCCACTGGGGCCAACGTTCTGACTTTC. Residues: CASGQGPGATGANVLTF. This chain links TRBV4-1 with TRBJ2-6, with TRBD1 as a possible D gene (5 bases). The CDR3 is 17 residues long. CDR1 is MGHRA and CDR2 is YSYEKL in the germline V gene.

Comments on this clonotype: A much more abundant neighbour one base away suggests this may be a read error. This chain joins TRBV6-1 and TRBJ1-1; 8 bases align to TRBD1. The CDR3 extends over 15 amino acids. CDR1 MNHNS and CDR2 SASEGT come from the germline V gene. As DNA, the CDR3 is TGTGCCAGCAGTGCCGGACAGGGAGGGGACACTGAAACTTTCTTT. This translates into CASSAGQGGDTETFF.

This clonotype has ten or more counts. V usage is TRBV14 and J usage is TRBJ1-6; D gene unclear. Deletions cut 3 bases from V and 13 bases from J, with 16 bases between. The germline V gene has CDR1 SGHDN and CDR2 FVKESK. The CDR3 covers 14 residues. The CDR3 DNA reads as TGTGCCAGCAGCCACGCCCTTATTGGTGCGCCCCTCCACTTT. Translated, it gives CASSHALIGAPLHF.

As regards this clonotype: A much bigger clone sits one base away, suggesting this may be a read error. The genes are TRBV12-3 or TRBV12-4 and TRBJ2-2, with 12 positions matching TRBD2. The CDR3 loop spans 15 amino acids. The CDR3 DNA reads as TGTGCCAGTTCCGGGACTAGCGGGTTCACCGGGGGGCTGTTTTTT. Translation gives CASSGTSGFTGGLFF.

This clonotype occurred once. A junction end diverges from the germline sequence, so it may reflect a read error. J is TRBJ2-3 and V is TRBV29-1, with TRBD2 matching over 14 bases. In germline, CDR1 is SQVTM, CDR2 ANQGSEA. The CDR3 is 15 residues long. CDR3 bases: TGCAGCGTCGCGGGACTAGCGGGAGACCCAGATATGCAGTATTTT. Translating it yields CSVAGLAGDPDMQYF.

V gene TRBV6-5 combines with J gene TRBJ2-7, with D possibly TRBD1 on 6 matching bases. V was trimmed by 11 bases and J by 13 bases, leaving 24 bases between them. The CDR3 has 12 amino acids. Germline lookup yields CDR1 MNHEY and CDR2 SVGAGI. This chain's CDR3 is CACSAGPDRLYF. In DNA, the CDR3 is TGTGCCTGTAGTGCTGGACCGGACAGATTATACTTC.

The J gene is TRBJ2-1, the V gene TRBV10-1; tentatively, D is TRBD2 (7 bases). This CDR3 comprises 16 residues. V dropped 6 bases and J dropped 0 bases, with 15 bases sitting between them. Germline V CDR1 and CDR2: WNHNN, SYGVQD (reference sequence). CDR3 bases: TGCGCCAGCAGCCCAGGGGCTAGCGGCTCCTACAATGAGCAGTTCTTC. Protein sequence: CASSPGASGSYNEQFF.